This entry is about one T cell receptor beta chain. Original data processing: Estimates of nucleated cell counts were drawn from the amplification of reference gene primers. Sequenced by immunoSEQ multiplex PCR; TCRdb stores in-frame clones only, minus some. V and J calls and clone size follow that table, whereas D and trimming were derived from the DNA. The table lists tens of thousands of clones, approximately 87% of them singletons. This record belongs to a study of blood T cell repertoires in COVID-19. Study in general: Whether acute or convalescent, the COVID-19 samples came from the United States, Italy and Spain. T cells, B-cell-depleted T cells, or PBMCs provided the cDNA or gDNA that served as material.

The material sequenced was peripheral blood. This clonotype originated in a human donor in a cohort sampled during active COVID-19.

CDR3 DNA: TGTGCCAGCAGTTTATATCAAACCGGGGAGCTGTTTTTT. Protein product: CASSLYQTGELFF. This chain uses TRBV27 with TRBJ2-2; D ambiguous. V was cut by 1 base and J by 5 bases, with 5 bases left in between. Looked up from germline, CDR1 is MNHEY and CDR2 is SMNVEV (reference sequence). The CDR3 runs 13 residues.